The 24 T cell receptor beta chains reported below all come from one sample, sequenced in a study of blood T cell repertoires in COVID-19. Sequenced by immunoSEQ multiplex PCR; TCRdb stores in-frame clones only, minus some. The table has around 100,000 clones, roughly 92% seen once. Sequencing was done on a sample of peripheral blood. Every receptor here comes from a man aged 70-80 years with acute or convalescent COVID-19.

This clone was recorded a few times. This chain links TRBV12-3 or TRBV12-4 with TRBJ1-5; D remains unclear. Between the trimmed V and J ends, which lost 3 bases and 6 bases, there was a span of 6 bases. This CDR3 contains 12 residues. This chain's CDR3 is CASSLTPQPQHF. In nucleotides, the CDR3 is TGTGCCAGCAGTTTGACACCTCAGCCCCAGCATTTT.

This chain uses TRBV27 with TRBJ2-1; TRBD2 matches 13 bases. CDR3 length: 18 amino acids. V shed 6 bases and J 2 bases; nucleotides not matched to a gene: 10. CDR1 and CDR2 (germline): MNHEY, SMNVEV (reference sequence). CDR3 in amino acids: CASRRTTGTSGTYNEQFF. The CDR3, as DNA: TGTGCCAGCAGACGAACCACCGGGACTAGCGGGACCTACAATGAGCAGTTCTTC.

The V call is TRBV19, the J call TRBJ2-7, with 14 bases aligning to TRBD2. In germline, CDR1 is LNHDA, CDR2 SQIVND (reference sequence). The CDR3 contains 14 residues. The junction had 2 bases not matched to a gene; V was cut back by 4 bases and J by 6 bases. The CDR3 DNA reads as TGTGCCAGTAGTAGACTAGCGGGAGGGCCCGAGCAGTACTTC. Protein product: CASSRLAGGPEQYF.

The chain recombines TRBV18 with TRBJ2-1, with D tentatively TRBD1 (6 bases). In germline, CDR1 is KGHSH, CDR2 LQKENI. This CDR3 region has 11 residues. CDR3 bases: TGTGCGGCAGGGGACATCAATGAGCAGTTCTTC. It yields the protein CAAGDINEQFF. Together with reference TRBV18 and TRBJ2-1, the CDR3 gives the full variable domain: NAGVMQNPRHLVRRRGQEARLRCSPMKGHSHVYWYRQLPEEGLKFMVYLQKENIIDESGMPKERFSAEFPKEGPSILRIQQVVRGDSAAYFCAAGDINEQFFGPGTRLTVL.

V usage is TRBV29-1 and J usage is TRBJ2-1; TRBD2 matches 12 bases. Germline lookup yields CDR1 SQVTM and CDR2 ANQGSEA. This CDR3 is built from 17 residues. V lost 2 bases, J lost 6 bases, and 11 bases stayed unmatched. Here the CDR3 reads CSVELGLTSGGFNEQFF. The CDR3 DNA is TGCAGCGTTGAACTCGGACTTACTAGCGGGGGGTTCAATGAGCAGTTCTTC.

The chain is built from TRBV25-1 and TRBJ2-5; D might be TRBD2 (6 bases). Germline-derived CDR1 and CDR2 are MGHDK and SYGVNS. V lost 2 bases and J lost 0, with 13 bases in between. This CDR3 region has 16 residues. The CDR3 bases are TGTGCCAGCAGTGAAGCTGGTCGGGGGTACCAAGAGACCCAGTACTTC. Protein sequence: CASSEAGRGYQETQYF.

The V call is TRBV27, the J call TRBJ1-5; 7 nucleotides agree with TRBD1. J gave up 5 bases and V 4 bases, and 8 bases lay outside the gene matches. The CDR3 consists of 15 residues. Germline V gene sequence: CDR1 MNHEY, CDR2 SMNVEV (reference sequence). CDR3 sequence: CASSYRTGLDQPQHF. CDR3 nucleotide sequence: TGTGCCAGCAGTTATCGGACAGGCTTAGATCAGCCCCAGCATTTT.

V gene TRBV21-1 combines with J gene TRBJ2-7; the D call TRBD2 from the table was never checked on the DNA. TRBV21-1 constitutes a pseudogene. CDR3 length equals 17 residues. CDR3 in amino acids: CASSKASCGRGSNEQYF. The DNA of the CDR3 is TGTGCCAGCAGCAAAGCATCCTGCGGGAGGGGGAGCAACGAGCAGTACTTC.

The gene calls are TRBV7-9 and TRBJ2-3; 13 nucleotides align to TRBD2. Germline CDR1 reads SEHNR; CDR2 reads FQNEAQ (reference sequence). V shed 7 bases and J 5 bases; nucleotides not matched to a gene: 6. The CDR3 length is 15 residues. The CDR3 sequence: CASIIGLAGVDTQYF. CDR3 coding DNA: TGTGCCAGCATCATAGGACTAGCGGGAGTAGATACGCAGTATTTT.

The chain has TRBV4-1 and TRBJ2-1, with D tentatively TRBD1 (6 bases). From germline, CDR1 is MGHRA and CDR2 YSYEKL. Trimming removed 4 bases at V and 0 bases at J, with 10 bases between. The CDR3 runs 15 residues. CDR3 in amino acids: CASSPDRSSYNEQFF. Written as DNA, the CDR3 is TGCGCCAGCAGCCCTGACAGGAGCTCCTACAATGAGCAGTTCTTC.

DNA for the CDR3: TGTGCTAGTGCCCCACCAAGCGGGACGAGCTCCTACAATGAGCAGTTCTTC. Translating gives CASAPPSGTSSYNEQFF. This chain uses TRBV12-5 with TRBJ2-1; 7 bases fit TRBD2. V lost 7 bases and J lost 0; bases outside the gene matches: 12. Germline V lookup: CDR1 LGHNT, CDR2 FRNRAP. This CDR3 spans 17 amino acids.

CDR3 in amino acids: CATSRAGQTYNEQFF. DNA of the CDR3: TGTGCCACCAGCAGAGCTGGCCAGACCTACAATGAGCAGTTCTTC. The chain uses TRBV15 and TRBJ2-1; D ambiguous. The CDR3 runs to 15 residues. The germline CDR1 and CDR2 sequences are LNHNV and YYDKDF (reference sequence). V was cut by 1 base and J by 2 bases, with 9 bases left in between.

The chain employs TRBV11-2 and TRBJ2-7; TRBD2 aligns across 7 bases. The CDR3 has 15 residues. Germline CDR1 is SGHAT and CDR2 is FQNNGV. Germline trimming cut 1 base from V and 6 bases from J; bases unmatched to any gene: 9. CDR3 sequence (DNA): TGTGCCAGCAGCTTAGTGTTGAGCGGGAACGTCGAGCAGTACTTC. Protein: CASSLVLSGNVEQYF.

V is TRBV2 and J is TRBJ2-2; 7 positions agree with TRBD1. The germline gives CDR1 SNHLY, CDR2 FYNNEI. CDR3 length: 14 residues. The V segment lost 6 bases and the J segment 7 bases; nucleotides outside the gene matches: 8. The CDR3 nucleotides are TGTGCCAGCAGCTACAGGGGTACCGGCGGGGAGCTGTTTTTT. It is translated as CASSYRGTGGELFF.

The CDR3 DNA follows: TGTGCCACCAGTGAGGGCCCCTCCTACGAGCAGTACTTC. It is translated as CATSEGPSYEQYF. The chain uses TRBV24-1 and TRBJ2-7; D is undetermined. Deletions cut 4 bases from V and 0 bases from J, with 6 bases between. Germline V gene lookup returns CDR1 KGHDR and CDR2 SFDVKD. The CDR3 has 13 residues.

For the CDR3, the DNA is TGTGCCAGCAGCTTAAGGTCGGGACAGGGGGCCGGCTACACCTTC. Residues: CASSLRSGQGAGYTF. This chain links TRBV11-2 with TRBJ1-2, with 12 nucleotides matching TRBD1. There are 15 residues in the CDR3. CDR1 is SGHAT and CDR2 is FQNNGV in the germline V gene. Trimming removed 2 bases from V and 8 bases from J; junction bases left unmatched: 6.

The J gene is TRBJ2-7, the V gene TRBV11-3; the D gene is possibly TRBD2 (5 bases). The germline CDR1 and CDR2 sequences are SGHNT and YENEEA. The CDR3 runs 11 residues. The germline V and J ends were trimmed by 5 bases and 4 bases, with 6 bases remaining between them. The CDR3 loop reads CASSRGYEQYF. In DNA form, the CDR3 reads TGTGCCAGCAGCCGAGGGTACGAGCAGTACTTC.

The CDR3 bases are TGCGCCAGCAGCTCACAGGGTGGCGAGCAGTACTTC. Its protein product is CASSSQGGEQYF. V usage is TRBV5-1 and J usage is TRBJ2-7, with D maybe TRBD1 (6 bases). The germline V gene has CDR1 SGHRS and CDR2 YFSETQ. This CDR3 is 12 amino acids long. Trimming stripped 3 bases from V and 6 bases from J, with 10 bases between.

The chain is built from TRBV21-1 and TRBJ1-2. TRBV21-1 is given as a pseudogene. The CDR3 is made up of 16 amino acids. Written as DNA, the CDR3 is TGTGCCAGCAGCAAAAATACGGGAGGGGGAGTAGGTGGCTACACCTTC. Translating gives CASSKNTGGGVGGYTF.

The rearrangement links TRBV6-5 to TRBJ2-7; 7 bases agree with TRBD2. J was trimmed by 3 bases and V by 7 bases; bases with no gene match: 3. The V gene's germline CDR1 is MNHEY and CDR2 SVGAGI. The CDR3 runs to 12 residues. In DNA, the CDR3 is TGTGCCAGCACGGGCGGGAGCTACGAGCAGTACTTC. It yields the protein CASTGGSYEQYF.

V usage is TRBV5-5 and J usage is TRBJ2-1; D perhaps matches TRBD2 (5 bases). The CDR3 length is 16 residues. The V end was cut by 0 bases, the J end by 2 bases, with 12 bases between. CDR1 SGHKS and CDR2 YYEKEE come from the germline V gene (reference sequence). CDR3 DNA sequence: TGTGCCAGCAGCTTGGTCAGTAGCGCGACCTACAATGAGCAGTTCTTC. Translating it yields CASSLVSSATYNEQFF.

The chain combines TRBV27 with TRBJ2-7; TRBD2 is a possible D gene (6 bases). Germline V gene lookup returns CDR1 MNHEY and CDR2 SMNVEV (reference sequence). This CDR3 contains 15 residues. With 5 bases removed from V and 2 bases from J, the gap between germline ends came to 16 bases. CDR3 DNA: TGTGCCAGCAGTCGAAGAGAAGGAGGGCCCTACGAGCAGTACTTC. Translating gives CASSRREGGPYEQYF.

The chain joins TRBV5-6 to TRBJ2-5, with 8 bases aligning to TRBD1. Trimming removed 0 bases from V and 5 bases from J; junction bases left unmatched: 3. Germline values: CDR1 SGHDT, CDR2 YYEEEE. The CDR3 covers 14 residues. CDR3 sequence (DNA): TGTGCCAGCAGCTTGGGGACAGGGAGGGAGACCCAGTACTTC. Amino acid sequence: CASSLGTGRETQYF.

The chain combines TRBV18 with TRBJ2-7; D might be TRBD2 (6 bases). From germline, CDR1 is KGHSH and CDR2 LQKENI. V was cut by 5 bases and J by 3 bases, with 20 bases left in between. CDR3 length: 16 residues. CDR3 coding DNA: TGTGCCAGCTCATGGTCGATGACGGCGGGGTACTACGAGCAGTACTTC. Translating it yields CASSWSMTAGYYEQYF.